The 8 T cell receptor beta chains given below trace back to one sample, sequenced in a study of PD-1 blockade in classical Hodgkin lymphoma. TCRdb's table, derived via immunoSEQ multiplex PCR, lists solely in-frame clones and lacks some. Here the sample spans 45,000 to 60,000 clones, approximately 91% being singletons. This sample's time point: newly diagnosed, previously untreated cHL patient sample. Sequencing was carried out using peripheral blood mononuclear cells (PBMCs). The receptors here all came from a human donor with classical Hodgkin lymphoma.

CDR3 loop: CASSSRGQGYTF. The CDR3 nucleotides read TGTGCCAGCAGTTCCAGGGGGCAGGGCTACACCTTC. This chain links TRBV6-5 with TRBJ1-2; TRBD1 agrees at 8 bases. The CDR3 runs to 12 residues. Germline V lookup: CDR1 MNHEY, CDR2 SVGAGI. V lost 4 bases, J lost 8 bases, and 3 bases stayed unmatched.

The chain recombines TRBV5-6 with TRBJ2-5, with 8 bases identical to TRBD2. Trimming at V came to 0 bases and at J to 1 base, leaving 5 bases not matched to a gene. This CDR3 comprises 16 residues. In germline, CDR1 is SGHDT, CDR2 YYEEEE. In DNA, the CDR3 is TGTGCCAGCAGCTTGGGTCGCGGGAGGACCCAAGAGACCCAGTACTTC. Translation: CASSLGRGRTQETQYF.

The rearrangement links TRBV7-9 to TRBJ2-3; a weak D match, TRBD2 (6 bases). In germline, CDR1 is SEHNR, CDR2 FQNEAQ (reference sequence). The length of the CDR3 is 15 residues. Trimming took off 0 bases at V and 3 bases at J, with 10 bases between the two ends. Here the CDR3 reads CASSLASGVTDTQYF. DNA for the CDR3: TGTGCCAGCAGCTTAGCTAGCGGTGTGACAGATACGCAGTATTTT.

The gene calls are TRBV18 and TRBJ2-3; tentative D call: TRBD1 (6 bases). Germline CDR1 reads KGHSH; CDR2 reads LQKENI. This CDR3 contains 15 residues. V gave up 3 bases and J gave up 3 bases, with 13 bases separating them. The CDR3 DNA is TGTGCCAGCTCACCGATTAGCAGGGGAACAGATACGCAGTATTTT. This sequence encodes CASSPISRGTDTQYF. The variable domain in full, with the rest retrieved from reference TRBV18 and TRBJ2-3, is NAGVMQNPRHLVRRRGQEARLRCSPMKGHSHVYWYRQLPEEGLKFMVYLQKENIIDESGMPKERFSAEFPKEGPSILRIQQVVRGDSAAYFCASSPISRGTDTQYFGPGTRLTVL.

This clone was observed a handful of times. The chain combines TRBV6-1 with TRBJ1-5; D gene unclear. The germline V gene has CDR1 MNHNS and CDR2 SASEGT. The V and J ends lost 0 bases and 3 bases respectively, with 6 bases between them. The CDR3 contains 14 residues. Here the CDR3 DNA reads TGTGCCAGCAGTGAAGCAGGCCCCAATCAGCCCCAGCATTTT. Residues: CASSEAGPNQPQHF.

In the case of this clone: One junction end disagrees with the germline gene, perhaps due to a read error. The rearrangement joins TRBV10-3 to TRBJ2-1; TRBD2 matches 12 bases. Germline lookup yields CDR1 ENHRY and CDR2 SYGVKD. This CDR3 is 16 amino acids long. CDR3 coding DNA: TGTGCCATCAGAGAGTTGACTAGCGGGAGAGGGAATGAGCAGTTCTTC. Translation: CAIRELTSGRGNEQFF.

This chain uses TRBV2 with TRBJ2-3; D uncertain. The CDR3 extends over 11 amino acids. Deletions cut 6 bases from V and 6 bases from J, with 7 bases between. From germline, CDR1 is SNHLY and CDR2 FYNNEI. For the CDR3, the DNA is TGTGCCAGCAGGGGCCCGGATACGCAGTATTTT. Translated: CASRGPDTQYF. Together with reference TRBV2 and TRBJ2-3, the CDR3 gives the full variable domain: EPEVTQTPSHQVTQMGQEVILRCVPISNHLYFYWYRQILGQKVEFLVSFYNNEISEKSEIFDDQFSVERPDGSNFTLKIRSTKLEDSAMYFCASRGPDTQYFGPGTRLTVL.

Written as DNA, the CDR3 is TGTGCCAGCAGTTTATCGGGGCAGTTCTACGAGCAGTACTTC. Translation: CASSLSGQFYEQYF. This sequence joins TRBV27 and TRBJ2-7; the D gene is possibly TRBD1 (5 bases). Trimming took off 0 bases at V and 3 bases at J, with 9 bases between the two ends. The CDR3 consists of 14 residues. Germline loops: CDR1 MNHEY, CDR2 SMNVEV (reference sequence).